A single sample gave rise to the 18 T cell receptor beta chains below, sequenced in a study of blood T cell repertoires in COVID-19. Libraries were prepared by immunoSEQ multiplex PCR; TCRdb keeps only in-frame clonotypes and omits some of them. Among around 270,000 clones listed, more than 75% were seen once. The sequenced sample consisted of peripheral blood. These receptors were collected from a man aged 35 to 55 who had recovered from COVID-19.

This chain uses TRBV5-6 with TRBJ1-2, with TRBD1 matching over 9 bases. The CDR3 totals 13 residues. CDR1 is SGHDT and CDR2 is YYEEEE in the germline V gene. The trim removed 3 bases at V and 4 bases at J, leaving 1 base unmatched. CDR3 amino acids: CASSSGQGYGYTF. DNA for the CDR3: TGTGCCAGCAGCTCGGGACAGGGCTATGGCTACACCTTC.

The chain couples TRBV11-2 to TRBJ2-1; 11 positions agree with TRBD2. The trim removed 0 bases at V and 5 bases at J, leaving 0 bases unmatched. The CDR3 has 15 residues. Germline CDR1 SGHAT, CDR2 FQNNGV. Here the CDR3 DNA reads TGTGCCAGCAGCTTAGAACTAGCGGGAGACAATGAGCAGTTCTTC. As protein: CASSLELAGDNEQFF.

This chain links TRBV6-6 with TRBJ2-7; D possibly corresponds to TRBD1 (7 bases). With 2 bases removed from V and 4 bases from J, the gap between germline ends came to 12 bases. CDR3 length: 14 residues. CDR1 is MNHNY and CDR2 is SVGAGI in the germline V gene (reference sequence). DNA for the CDR3: TGTGCCAGCAGTTACGGAGGGGGCTTTTACGAGCAGTACTTC. It encodes CASSYGGGFYEQYF.

The chain combines TRBV10-3 with TRBJ1-3; D unresolved. From germline, CDR1 is ENHRY and CDR2 SYGVKD. Trimming cost V 10 bases and J 0 bases, with 7 bases left between them. The CDR3 has 12 amino acids. The CDR3 sequence is CATEGSGNTIYF. The CDR3, as DNA: TGTGCCACCGAGGGCTCTGGAAACACCATATATTTT.

This clone has more than one count but fewer than ten. The chain couples TRBV30 to TRBJ2-7; TRBD1 is a possible D gene (6 bases). The CDR3 is 13 amino acids. Germline lookup yields CDR1 GTSNPN and CDR2 SVGIG (reference sequence). The germline V and J ends were trimmed by 1 base and 5 bases, with 12 bases remaining between them. The CDR3 DNA sequence: TGTGCCTGGAGTGGGACGGGACATAACGAGCAGTACTTC. It encodes CAWSGTGHNEQYF.

This clone occurred once. The genes are TRBV5-4 and TRBJ2-3; the D gene is possibly TRBD2 (6 bases). CDR1 is SGHNT and CDR2 is YYREEE in the germline V gene (reference sequence). The CDR3 extends over 14 amino acids. Trimming stripped 4 bases from V and 3 bases from J, with 12 bases between. CDR3 sequence (DNA): TGTGCCAGCAGCAGGCAGGCGGGAACAGATACGCAGTATTTT. This codes for CASSRQAGTDTQYF.

In DNA, the CDR3 is TGTGCCAGCAGTTACGGCTCAGGGGTTCAGCCCCAGCATTTT. Its translation is CASSYGSGVQPQHF. The chain combines TRBV6-2 or TRBV6-3 with TRBJ1-5; perhaps TRBD1 as D (6 bases). Trimming cost V 2 bases and J 6 bases, with 11 bases left between them. CDR1 and CDR2 (germline): MNHEY, SVGEGT. The CDR3 is 14 amino acids.

The V call is TRBV5-1, the J call TRBJ2-5; 12 positions agree with TRBD2. This CDR3 contains 14 residues. CDR1 is SGHRS and CDR2 is YFSETQ in the germline V gene. V dropped 5 bases and J dropped 3; count of bases not matched to a gene: 2. The CDR3 coding sequence is TGCGCCAGCAGTAGACTAGCGGGGGAAGAGACCCAGTACTTC. Translation gives CASSRLAGEETQYF.

The genes are TRBV19 and TRBJ2-7; D might be TRBD2 (5 bases). Germline-derived CDR1 and CDR2 are LNHDA and SQIVND (reference sequence). The V end lost 5 bases, the J end lost 4 bases, and 15 bases lay between the germline ends. The CDR3 contains 14 residues. The CDR3 coding sequence is TGTGCCAGTAGTGAAGCGGACCAAGGGTACGAGCAGTACTTC. Its translation: CASSEADQGYEQYF.

This chain joins TRBV18 and TRBJ2-2, with D maybe TRBD1 (6 bases). The CDR3 extends over 14 amino acids. Germline V lookup: CDR1 KGHSH, CDR2 LQKENI. V lost 5 bases and J 2 bases, leaving 9 bases between the germline ends. The CDR3 is CASSSGTNTGELFF. Here the CDR3 DNA reads TGTGCCAGCTCATCCGGGACAAACACCGGGGAGCTGTTTTTT. Full variable domain (outside the CDR3, taken from reference TRBV18 and TRBJ2-2): NAGVMQNPRHLVRRRGQEARLRCSPMKGHSHVYWYRQLPEEGLKFMVYLQKENIIDESGMPKERFSAEFPKEGPSILRIQQVVRGDSAAYFCASSSGTNTGELFFGEGSRLTVL.

The rearrangement links TRBV12-3 or TRBV12-4 to TRBJ2-2; no firm D call. V lost 7 bases to trimming and J lost 6 bases, with 9 bases between them. The CDR3 has 12 residues. The CDR3, as DNA: TGTGCCAGCACCCCCGCGCCCGGGGAGCTGTTTTTT. Translating it yields CASTPAPGELFF.

The sample holds a few counts of this clone. DNA of the CDR3: TGTGCCACCAGTGATAGGAGGGCCGGGGAGCTGTTTTTT. Encoded protein: CATSDRRAGELFF. The V call is TRBV24-1, the J call TRBJ2-2; maybe TRBD2 (6 bases). This CDR3 is 13 amino acids long. The germline CDR1 and CDR2 sequences are KGHDR and SFDVKD. Trimming left V 3 bases short and J 6 bases short, with 7 bases between.

This chain links TRBV7-3 with TRBJ2-1, with a weak D call TRBD1 (6 bases). This CDR3 has 15 amino acids. The germline V gene encodes CDR1 SGHTA and CDR2 FQGTGA. Trimming cost V 7 bases and J 0 bases, with 13 bases left between them. The DNA of the CDR3 is TGTGCCAGCACCAAGGACAGAAGCTCCTACAATGAGCAGTTCTTC. This sequence encodes CASTKDRSSYNEQFF.

The V and J genes are TRBV15 and TRBJ1-2, with 7 bases lining up with TRBD1. CDR3 length: 16 residues. Unmatched junction bases numbered 8, after V lost 2 bases and J lost 2 bases. Germline lookup yields CDR1 LNHNV and CDR2 YYDKDF (reference sequence). DNA for the CDR3: TGTGCCACCAGCAGACAAACATTGACAGGGAACTATGGCTACACCTTC. This translates into CATSRQTLTGNYGYTF.

The rearrangement joins TRBV6-5 to TRBJ2-7, with TRBD1 identical over 9 bases. V dropped 5 bases and J dropped 5; count of bases not matched to a gene: 4. The CDR3 totals 13 residues. Germline CDR1 reads MNHEY; CDR2 reads SVGAGI. CDR3 sequence: CASSPRDRDEQYF. CDR3 nucleotide sequence: TGTGCCAGCAGTCCCCGGGACAGGGACGAGCAGTACTTC.

Of note for this clone: Other DNA sequences of this sample code for an identical CDR3. This chain connects TRBV7-2 to TRBJ2-3; 7 bases are shared with TRBD2. CDR3 size: 13 residues. With V trimmed by 6 bases and J by 0 bases, 0 bases remained unmatched. Looked up from germline, CDR1 is SGHTA and CDR2 is FQGNSA. The CDR3 region has the DNA TGTGCCAGCAGGCGGGGGAGCACAGATACGCAGTATTTT. Translating gives CASRRGSTDTQYF.

The chain links TRBV4-3 to TRBJ1-2, with D possibly being TRBD1 (5 bases). Germline values: CDR1 LGHNA, CDR2 YSLEER. Trimming took 2 bases from V and 2 from J, leaving 9 bases between them. The CDR3 is 14 amino acids. The CDR3 DNA follows: TGCGCCAGCAGCCAACAGGGAGGAAACTATGGCTACACCTTC. This codes for CASSQQGGNYGYTF.

This chain links TRBV2 with TRBJ1-2; weak D call: TRBD1 (5 bases). V was pared by 8 bases and J by 4 bases, with 14 bases between. The CDR3 loop spans 13 amino acids. The germline CDR1 and CDR2 sequences are SNHLY and FYNNEI. The DNA of the CDR3 is TGTGCCAGCCCCCCCAGGGAAGGCTATGGCTACACCTTC. The encoded protein is CASPPREGYGYTF.